One T cell receptor beta chain is described in this entry. The data stem from a study of blood T cell repertoires in COVID-19. Background on the study: Some COVID-19 samples were acute and others convalescent; all came from the United States, Italy and Spain. PBMCs, B-cell-depleted T cells, or T cells provided the cDNA or gDNA that made up the material.

Original processing notes: From reference gene primer amplification, estimates of nucleated cell counts were derived. Sequencing was performed with immunoSEQ multiplex PCR; in TCRdb, only in-frame clones are kept and a portion is missing. From that table come the V and J calls and clone size; the DNA was used to work out D and trimming. Of 30,000 to 45,000 clones in the sample, about 83% were seen once. Germline V gives CDR1 LNHDA, CDR2 SQIVND (reference sequence). V lost 3 bases and J 0 bases, leaving 5 bases between the germline ends. This CDR3 spans 13 amino acids. This TCR derives from a man aged 60-69 years with active COVID-19. The sequenced material came from peripheral blood. V is TRBV19 and J is TRBJ1-1, with D tentatively TRBD1 (5 bases). CDR3 residues: CASSMTVNTEAFF. In DNA, the CDR3 is TGTGCCAGTAGTATGACAGTGAACACTGAAGCTTTCTTT.